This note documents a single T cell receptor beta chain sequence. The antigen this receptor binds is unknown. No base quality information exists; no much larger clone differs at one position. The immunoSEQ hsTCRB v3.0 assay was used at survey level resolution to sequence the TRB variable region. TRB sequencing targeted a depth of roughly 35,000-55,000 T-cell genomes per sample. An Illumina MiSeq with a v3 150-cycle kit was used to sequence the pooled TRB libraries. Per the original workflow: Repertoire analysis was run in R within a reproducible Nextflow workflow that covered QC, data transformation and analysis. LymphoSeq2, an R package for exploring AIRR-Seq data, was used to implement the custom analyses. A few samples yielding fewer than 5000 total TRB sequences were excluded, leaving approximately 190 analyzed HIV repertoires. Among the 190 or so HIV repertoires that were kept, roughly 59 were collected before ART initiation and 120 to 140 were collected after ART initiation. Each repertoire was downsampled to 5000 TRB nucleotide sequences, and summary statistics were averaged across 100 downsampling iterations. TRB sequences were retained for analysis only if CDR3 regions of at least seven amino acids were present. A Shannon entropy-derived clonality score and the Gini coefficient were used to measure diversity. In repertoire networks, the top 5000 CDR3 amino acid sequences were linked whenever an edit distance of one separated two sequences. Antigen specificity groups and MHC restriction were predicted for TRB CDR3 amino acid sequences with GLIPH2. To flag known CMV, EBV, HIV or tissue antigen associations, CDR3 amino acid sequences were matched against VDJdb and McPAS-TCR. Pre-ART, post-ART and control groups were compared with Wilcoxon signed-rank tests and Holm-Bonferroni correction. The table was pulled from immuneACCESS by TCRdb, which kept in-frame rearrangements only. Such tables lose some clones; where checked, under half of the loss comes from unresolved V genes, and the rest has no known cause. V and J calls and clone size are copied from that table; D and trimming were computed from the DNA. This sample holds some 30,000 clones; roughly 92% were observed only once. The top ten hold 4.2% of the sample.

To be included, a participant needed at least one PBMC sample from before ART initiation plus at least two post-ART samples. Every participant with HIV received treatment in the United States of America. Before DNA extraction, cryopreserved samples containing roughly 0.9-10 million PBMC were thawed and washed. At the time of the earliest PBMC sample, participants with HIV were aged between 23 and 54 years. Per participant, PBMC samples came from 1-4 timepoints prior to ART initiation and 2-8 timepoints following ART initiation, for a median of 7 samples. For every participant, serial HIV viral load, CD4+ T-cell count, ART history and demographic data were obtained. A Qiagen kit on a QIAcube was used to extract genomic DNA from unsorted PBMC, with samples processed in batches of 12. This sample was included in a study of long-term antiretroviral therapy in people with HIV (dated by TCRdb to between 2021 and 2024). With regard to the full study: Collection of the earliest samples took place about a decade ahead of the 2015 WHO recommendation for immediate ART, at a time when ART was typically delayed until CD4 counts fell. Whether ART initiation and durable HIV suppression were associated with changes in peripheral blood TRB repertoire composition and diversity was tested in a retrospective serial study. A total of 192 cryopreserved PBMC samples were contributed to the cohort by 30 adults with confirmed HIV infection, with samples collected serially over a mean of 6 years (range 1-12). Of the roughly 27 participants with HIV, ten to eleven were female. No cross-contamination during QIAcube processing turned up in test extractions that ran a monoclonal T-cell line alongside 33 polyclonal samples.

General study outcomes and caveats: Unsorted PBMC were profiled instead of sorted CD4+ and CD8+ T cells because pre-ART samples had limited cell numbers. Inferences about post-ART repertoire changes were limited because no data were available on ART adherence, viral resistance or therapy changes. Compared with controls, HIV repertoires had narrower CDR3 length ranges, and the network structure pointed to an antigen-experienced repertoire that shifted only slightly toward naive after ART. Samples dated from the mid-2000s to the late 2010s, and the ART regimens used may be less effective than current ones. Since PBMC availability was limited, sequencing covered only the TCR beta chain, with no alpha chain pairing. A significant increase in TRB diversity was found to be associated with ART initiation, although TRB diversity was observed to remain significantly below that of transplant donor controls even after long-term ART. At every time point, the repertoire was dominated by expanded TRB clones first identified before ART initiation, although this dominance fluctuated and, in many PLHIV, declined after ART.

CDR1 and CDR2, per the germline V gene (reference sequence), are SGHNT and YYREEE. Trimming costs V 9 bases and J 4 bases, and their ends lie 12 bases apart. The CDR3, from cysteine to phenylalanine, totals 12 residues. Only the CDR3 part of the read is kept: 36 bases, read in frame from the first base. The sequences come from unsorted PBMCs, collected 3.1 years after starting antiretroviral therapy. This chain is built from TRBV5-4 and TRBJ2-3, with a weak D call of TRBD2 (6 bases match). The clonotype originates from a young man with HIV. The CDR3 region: CANSPGADTQYF. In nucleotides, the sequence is TGTGCCAACTCTCCGGGAGCAGATACGCAGTATTTT.